The present entry profiles one T cell receptor (beta chain) with its context. Its target is unknown. Other DNA sequences in this specimen translate into the identical CDR3. The DNA input per sorted-subset replicate PCR was about 180 ng, corresponding to some 33,000 T cell genomes. Generated by immunoSEQ multiplex PCR, the TCRdb table keeps only in-frame clones and is missing some. Seen here are millions of clones, about 92% observed once, and the top ten hold about 0.41%. This specimen belongs to a study of shared clonotypes between healthy human individuals. For the study at large: Three CD4 naive, three CD4 memory, two CD8 naive and one CD8 memory plate were used per donor. General study results and limits: Clonotypes not shared had lower generation probabilities than those common to all four donors.

The germline gives CDR1 SQVTM, CDR2 ANQGSEA. The CDR3 is made up of 12 amino acids. The V gene end was trimmed by 4 bases and the J gene end by 5 bases; junction bases not matched to a gene: 2. Partitioning of CD4+ cells yielded a CD45RA+ naive subset and a CD45RA-negative memory subset. The V and J genes are TRBV29-1 and TRBJ1-1; 9 bases match TRBD1. The sequence was collected from a young man in good health. Some clones in this sample may be carry-over from other donors' samples. Sequences were obtained from naive CD4+ T cells from PBMCs. Stated subset: CD45RA+ positively selected. CDR3 coding DNA: TGCAGCGTTGCGACAGGGGGAACTGAAGCTTTCTTT. Encoded protein: CSVATGGTEAFF.